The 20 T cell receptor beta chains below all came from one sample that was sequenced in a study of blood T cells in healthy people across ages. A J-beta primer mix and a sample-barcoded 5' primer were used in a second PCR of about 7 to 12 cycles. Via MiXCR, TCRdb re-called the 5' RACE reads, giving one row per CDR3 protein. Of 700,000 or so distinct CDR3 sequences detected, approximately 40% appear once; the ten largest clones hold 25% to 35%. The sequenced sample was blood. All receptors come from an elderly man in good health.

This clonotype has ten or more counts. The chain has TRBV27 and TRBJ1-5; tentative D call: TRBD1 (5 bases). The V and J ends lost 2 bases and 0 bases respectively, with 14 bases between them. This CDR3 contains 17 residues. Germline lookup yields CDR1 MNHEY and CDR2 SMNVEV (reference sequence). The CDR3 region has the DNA TGTGCCAGCAGTTTACGCTCGAGCGGGGCTAGCAATCAGCCCCAGCATTTT. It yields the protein CASSLRSSGASNQPQHF.

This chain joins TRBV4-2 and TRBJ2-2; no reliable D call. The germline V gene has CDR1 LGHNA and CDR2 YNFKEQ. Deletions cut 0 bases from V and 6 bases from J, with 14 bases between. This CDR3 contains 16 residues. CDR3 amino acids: CASSQDPLVGPGELFF. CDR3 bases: TGTGCCAGCAGCCAAGACCCTCTAGTTGGTCCCGGGGAGCTGTTTTTT.

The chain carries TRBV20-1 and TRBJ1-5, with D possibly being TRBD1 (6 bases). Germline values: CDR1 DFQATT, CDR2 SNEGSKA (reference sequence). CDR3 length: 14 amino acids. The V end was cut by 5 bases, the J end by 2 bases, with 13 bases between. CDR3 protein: CSAARDNGNQPQHF. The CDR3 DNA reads TGCAGTGCTGCCCGGGACAACGGCAATCAGCCCCAGCATTTT.

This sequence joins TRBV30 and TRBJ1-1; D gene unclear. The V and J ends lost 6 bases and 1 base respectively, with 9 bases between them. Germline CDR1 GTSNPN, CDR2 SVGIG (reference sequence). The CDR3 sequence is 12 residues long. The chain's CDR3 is CACQRWNTEAFF. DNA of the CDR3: TGTGCCTGTCAACGTTGGAACACTGAAGCTTTCTTT. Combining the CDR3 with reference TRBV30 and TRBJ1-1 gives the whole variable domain SQTIHQWPATLVQPVGSPLSLECTVEGTSNPNLYWYRQAAGRGLQLLFYSVGIGQISSEVPQNLSASRPQDRQFILSSKKLLLSDSGFYLCACQRWNTEAFFGQGTRLTVV.

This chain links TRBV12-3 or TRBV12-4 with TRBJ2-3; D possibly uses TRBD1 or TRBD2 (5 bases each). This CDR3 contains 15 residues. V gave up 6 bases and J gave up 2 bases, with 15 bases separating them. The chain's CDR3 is CASSPDVGTTDTQYF. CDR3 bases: TGTGCCAGCAGCCCCGATGTGGGGACCACAGATACGCAGTATTTT.

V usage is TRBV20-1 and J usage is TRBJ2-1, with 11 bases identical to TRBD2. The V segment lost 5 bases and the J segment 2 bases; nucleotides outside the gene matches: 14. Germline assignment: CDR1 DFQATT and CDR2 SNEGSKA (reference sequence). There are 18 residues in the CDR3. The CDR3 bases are TGCAGTGCTCCATACGGAGGGTCTAGCGGGGGGACCTACAATGAGCAGTTCTTC. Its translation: CSAPYGGSSGGTYNEQFF.

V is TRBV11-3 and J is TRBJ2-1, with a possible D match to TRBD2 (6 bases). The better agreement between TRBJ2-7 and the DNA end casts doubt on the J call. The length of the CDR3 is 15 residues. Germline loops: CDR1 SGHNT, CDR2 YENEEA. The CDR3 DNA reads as TGTGCCAGCAGCTTAGAGCGGGGACGCTACAATGAGCAGTACTTC. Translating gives CASSLERGRYNEQYF.

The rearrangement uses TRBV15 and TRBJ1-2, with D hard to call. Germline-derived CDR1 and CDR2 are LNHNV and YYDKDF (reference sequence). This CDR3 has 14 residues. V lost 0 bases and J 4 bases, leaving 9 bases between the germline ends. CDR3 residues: CATSRERGSYGYTF. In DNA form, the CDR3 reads TGTGCCACCAGCAGAGAGAGAGGGAGCTATGGCTACACCTTC. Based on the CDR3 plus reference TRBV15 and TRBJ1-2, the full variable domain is DAMVIQNPRYQVTQFGKPVTLSCSQTLNHNVMYWYQQKSSQAPKLLFHYYDKDFNNEADTPDNFQSRRPNTSFCFLDIRSPGLGDTAMYLCATSRERGSYGYTFGSGTRLTVV.

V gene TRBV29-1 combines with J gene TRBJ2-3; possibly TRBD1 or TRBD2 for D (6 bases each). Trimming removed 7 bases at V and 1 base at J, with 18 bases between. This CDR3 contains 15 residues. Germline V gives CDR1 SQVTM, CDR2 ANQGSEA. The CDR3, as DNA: TGCAGCGCCGTAGGAGGGGGGCGGGGCACAGATACGCAGTATTTT. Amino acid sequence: CSAVGGGRGTDTQYF.

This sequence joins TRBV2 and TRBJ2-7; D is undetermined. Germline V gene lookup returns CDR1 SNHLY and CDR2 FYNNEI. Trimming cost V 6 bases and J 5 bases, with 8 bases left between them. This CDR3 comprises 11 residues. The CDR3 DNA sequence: TGTGCCAGCAGCCCCTTGGACGAGCAGTACTTC. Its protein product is CASSPLDEQYF.

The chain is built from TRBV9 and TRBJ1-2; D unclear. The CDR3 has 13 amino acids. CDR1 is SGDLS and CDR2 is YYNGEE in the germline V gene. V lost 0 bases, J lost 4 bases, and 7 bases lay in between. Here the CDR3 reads CASSVDQFYGYTF. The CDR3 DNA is TGTGCCAGCAGCGTAGACCAATTCTATGGCTACACCTTC.

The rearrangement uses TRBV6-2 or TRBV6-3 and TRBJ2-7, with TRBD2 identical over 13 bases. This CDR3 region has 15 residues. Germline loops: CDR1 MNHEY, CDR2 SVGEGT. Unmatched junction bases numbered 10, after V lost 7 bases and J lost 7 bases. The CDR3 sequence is CASTSTSGGWNEQYF. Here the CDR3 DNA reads TGTGCCAGCACCTCGACTAGCGGGGGGTGGAATGAGCAGTACTTC.

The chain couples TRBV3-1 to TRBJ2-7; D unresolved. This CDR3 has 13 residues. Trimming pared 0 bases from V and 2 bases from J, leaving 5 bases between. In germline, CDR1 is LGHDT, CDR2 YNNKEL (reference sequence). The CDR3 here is CASSQEQAYEQYF. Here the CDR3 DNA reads TGTGCCAGCAGCCAAGAACAAGCCTACGAGCAGTACTTC.

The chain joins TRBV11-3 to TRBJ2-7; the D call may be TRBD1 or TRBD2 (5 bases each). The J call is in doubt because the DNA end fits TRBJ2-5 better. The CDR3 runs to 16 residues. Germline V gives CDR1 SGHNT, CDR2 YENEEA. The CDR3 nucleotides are TGTGCCAGCAGCTTAGAAGGTGTAGGGGAGAGGGGGACCCAGTACTTC. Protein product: CASSLEGVGERGTQYF.

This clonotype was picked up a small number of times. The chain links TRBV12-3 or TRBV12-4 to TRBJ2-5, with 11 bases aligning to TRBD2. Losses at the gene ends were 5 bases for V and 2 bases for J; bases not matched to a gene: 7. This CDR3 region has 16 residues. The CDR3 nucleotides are TGTGCCAGCAGTCCGGGACTAGCGGAAGAACAAGAGACCCAGTACTTC. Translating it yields CASSPGLAEEQETQYF.

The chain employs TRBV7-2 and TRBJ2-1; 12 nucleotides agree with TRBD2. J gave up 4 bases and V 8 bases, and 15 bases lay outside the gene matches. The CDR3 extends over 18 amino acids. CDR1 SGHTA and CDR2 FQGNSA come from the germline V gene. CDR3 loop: CASGLTSGGVSRYNEQFF. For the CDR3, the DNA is TGTGCCAGCGGCCTGACTAGCGGGGGAGTGAGCCGATACAATGAGCAGTTCTTC.

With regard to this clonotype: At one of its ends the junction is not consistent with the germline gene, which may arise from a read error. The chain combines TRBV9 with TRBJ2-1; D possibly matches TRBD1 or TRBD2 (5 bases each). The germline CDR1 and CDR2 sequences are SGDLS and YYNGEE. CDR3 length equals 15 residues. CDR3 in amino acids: CAGSVAGAPWNEQFF. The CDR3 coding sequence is TGTGCCGGCAGCGTAGCCGGGGCCCCGTGGAATGAGCAGTTCTTC.

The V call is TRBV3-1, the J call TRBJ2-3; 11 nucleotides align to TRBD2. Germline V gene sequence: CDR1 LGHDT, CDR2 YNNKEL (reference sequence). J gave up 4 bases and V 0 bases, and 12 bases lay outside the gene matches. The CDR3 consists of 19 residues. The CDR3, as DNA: TGTGCCAGCAGCCAAGAAACCGCCGTTAGCGGGGGGGCACCAGATACGCAGTATTTT. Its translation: CASSQETAVSGGAPDTQYF.

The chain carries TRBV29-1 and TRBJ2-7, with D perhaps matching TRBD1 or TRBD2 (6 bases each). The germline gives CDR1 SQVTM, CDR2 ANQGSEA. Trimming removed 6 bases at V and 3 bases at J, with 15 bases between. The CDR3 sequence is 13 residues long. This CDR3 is CSVALQGLYEQYF. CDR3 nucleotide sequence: TGCAGCGTCGCTTTACAGGGACTCTACGAGCAGTACTTC.

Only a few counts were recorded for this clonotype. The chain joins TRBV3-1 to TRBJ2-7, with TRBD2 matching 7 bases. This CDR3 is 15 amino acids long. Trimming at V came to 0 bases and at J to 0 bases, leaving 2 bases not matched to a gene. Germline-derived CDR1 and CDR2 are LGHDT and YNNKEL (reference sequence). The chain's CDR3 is CASSQEGGGSYEQYF. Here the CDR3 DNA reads TGTGCCAGCAGCCAAGAAGGCGGGGGCTCCTACGAGCAGTACTTC.